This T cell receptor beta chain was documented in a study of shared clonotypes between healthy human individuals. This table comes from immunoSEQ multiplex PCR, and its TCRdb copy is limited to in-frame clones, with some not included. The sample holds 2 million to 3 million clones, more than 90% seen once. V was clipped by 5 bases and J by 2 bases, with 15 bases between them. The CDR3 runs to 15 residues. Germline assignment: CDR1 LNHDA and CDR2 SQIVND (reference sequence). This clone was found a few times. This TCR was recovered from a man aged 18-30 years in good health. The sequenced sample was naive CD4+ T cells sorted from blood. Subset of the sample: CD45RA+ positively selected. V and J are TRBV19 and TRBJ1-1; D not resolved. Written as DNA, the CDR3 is TGTGCCAGTAGTCCAGGTGGGAGCCTTAACACTGAAGCTTTCTTT. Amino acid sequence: CASSPGGSLNTEAFF.